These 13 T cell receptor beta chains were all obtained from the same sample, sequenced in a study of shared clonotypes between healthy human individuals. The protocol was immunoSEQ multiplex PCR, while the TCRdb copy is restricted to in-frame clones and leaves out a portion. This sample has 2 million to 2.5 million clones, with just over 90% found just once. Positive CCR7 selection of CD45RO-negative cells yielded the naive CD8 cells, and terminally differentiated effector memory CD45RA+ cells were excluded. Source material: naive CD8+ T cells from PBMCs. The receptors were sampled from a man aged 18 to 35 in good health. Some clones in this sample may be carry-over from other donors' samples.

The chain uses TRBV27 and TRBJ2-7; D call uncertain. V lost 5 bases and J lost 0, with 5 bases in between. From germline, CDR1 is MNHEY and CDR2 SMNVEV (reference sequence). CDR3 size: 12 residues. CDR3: CASSTDSYEQYF. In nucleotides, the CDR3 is TGTGCCAGCAGTACGGACTCCTACGAGCAGTACTTC.

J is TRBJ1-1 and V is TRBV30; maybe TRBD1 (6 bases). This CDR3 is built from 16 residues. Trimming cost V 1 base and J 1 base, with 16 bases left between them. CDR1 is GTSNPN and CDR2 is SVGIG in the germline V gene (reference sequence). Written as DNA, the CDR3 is TGTGCCTGGAGTGGACTAATACAGGGTACGAACACTGAAGCTTTCTTT. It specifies CAWSGLIQGTNTEAFF.

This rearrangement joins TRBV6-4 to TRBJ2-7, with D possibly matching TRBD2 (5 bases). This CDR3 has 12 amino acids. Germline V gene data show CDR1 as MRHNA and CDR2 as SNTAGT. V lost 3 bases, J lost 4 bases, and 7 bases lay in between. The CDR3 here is CASSERAYEQYF. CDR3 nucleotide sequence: TGTGCCAGCAGTGAGAGGGCTTACGAGCAGTACTTC.

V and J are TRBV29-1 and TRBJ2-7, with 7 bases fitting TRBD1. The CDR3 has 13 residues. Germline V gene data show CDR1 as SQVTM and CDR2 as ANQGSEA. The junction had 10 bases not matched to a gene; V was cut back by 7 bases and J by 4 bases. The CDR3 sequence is CSASGGFLYEQYF. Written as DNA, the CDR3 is TGCAGCGCCTCAGGGGGATTCTTATACGAGCAGTACTTC.

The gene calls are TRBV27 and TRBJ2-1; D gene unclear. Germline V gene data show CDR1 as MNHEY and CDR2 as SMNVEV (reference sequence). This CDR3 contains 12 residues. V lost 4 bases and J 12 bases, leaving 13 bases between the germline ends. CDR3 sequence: CASSSVRRVQFF. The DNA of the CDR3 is TGTGCCAGCAGTTCCGTTCGACGGGTGCAGTTCTTC.

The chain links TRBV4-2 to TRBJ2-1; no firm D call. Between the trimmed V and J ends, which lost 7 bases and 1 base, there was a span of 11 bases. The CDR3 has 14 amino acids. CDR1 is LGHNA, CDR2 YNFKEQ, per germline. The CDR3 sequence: CASNIAGSYNEQFF. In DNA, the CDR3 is TGTGCCAGCAACATAGCAGGATCCTACAATGAGCAGTTCTTC.

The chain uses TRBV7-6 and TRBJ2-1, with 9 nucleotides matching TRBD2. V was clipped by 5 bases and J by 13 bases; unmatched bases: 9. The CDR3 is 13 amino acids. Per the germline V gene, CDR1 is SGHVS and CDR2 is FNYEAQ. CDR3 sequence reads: CASSSPPGLAQFF. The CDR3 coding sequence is TGTGCCAGCAGCAGCCCCCCGGGACTAGCTCAGTTCTTC.

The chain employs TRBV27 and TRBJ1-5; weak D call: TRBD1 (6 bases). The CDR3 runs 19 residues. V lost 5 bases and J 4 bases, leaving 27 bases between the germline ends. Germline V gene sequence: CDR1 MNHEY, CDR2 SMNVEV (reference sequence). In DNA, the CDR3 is TGTGCCAGCAGTCTATATCCCACAGGGTCCGAGGCCCGTAATCAGCCCCAGCATTTT. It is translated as CASSLYPTGSEARNQPQHF.

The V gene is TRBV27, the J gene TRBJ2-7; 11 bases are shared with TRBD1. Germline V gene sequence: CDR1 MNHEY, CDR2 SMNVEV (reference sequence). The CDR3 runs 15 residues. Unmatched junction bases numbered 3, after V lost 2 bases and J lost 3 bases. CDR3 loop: CASSLDGTGGYEQYF. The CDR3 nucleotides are TGTGCCAGCAGTTTAGATGGGACAGGGGGCTACGAGCAGTACTTC.

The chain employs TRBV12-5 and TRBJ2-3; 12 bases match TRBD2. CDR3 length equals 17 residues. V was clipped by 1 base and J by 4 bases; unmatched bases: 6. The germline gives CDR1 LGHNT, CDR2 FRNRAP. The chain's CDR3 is CASGLAALAGGADTQYF. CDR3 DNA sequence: TGTGCTAGTGGTTTGGCCGCTCTAGCGGGAGGGGCAGATACGCAGTATTTT.

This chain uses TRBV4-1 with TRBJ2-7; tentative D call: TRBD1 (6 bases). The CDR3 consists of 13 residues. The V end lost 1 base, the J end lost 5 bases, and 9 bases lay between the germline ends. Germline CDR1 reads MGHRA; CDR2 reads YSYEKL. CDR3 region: CASSQVDSHEQYF. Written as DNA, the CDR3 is TGCGCCAGCAGCCAAGTGGACAGCCACGAGCAGTACTTC.

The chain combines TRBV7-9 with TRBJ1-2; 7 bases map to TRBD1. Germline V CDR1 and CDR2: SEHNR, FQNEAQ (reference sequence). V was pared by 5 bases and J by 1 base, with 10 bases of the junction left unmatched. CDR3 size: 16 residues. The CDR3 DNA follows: TGTGCCAGCAGCGGTTTGGACAGGAGCTATAACTATGGCTACACCTTC. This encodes CASSGLDRSYNYGYTF.

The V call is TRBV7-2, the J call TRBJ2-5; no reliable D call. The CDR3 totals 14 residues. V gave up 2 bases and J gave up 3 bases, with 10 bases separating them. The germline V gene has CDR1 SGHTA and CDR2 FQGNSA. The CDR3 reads CASSLIPLEETQYF. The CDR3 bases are TGTGCCAGCAGCTTAATTCCCCTAGAAGAGACCCAGTACTTC.